These 29 T cell receptor beta chains originate from one sample sequenced in a study of Graves' ophthalmopathy and Graves' hyperthyroidism. For repertoire sequencing, the TCR beta CDR3 regions were amplified from RNA transcripts. RT-PCR was first run with HTBI primers, then multiplex PCR in a second round. MiXCR, run by TCRdb on the multiplex PCR reads, gives a single entry per CDR3 protein. The sample has roughly 160,000 distinct CDR3 sequences; roughly two fifths are singletons. Sequences were obtained from peripheral blood. These receptors originate from a man in his thirties or forties with Graves' ophthalmopathy.

At least ten counts were recorded for this clonotype. This CDR3 reads CASSPTGLRSSYNSPLHF. In nucleotides, the CDR3 is TGTGCCAGCAGCCCGACAGGGTTGCGGAGCTCCTATAATTCACCCCTCCACTTT. This chain links TRBV12-3 or TRBV12-4 with TRBJ1-6; the match to TRBD1 covers 7 bases. Unmatched junction bases numbered 11, after V lost 6 bases and J lost 0 bases. The CDR3 has 18 amino acids.

The V and J genes are TRBV6-1 and TRBJ1-2, with D tentatively TRBD1 (6 bases). Trimming removed 4 bases at V and 3 bases at J, with 12 bases between. The germline gives CDR1 MNHNS, CDR2 SASEGT. CDR3 length equals 14 residues. The CDR3 is CASSVQGHDYGYTF. The CDR3 bases are TGTGCCAGCAGTGTCCAGGGGCACGACTATGGCTACACCTTC.

This clonotype was counted ten times or more. The chain combines TRBV12-3 or TRBV12-4 with TRBJ1-5; D not resolved. This CDR3 has 14 residues. The V and J ends lost 2 bases and 4 bases respectively, with 9 bases between them. The chain's CDR3 is CASSLLLSNQPQHF. As DNA, the CDR3 is TGTGCCAGCAGTTTACTCCTAAGTAATCAGCCCCAGCATTTT.

The chain couples TRBV6-5 to TRBJ2-7, with D uncertain. The germline CDR1 and CDR2 sequences are MNHEY and SVGAGI. V was shortened by 0 bases and J by 2 bases, with 11 bases between the two germline ends. The CDR3 is made up of 15 amino acids. This CDR3 reads CASSYSGGIAYEQYF. In DNA, the CDR3 is TGTGCCAGCAGTTACTCAGGTGGGATTGCCTACGAGCAGTACTTC.

There are many counts of this clonotype. V usage is TRBV7-8 and J usage is TRBJ2-2; D remains ambiguous. V was pared by 0 bases and J by 5 bases, with 13 bases between. CDR1 and CDR2 (germline): SGHVS, FQNEAQ. The length of the CDR3 is 16 residues. CDR3 region: CASSLAEARRTGELFF. The DNA of the CDR3 is TGTGCCAGCAGCTTAGCGGAAGCCAGACGGACCGGGGAGCTGTTTTTT. Supplemented by reference TRBV7-8 and TRBJ2-2, the full variable domain reads GAGVSQSPRYKVAKRGQDVALRCDPISGHVSLFWYQQALGQGPEFLTYFQNEAQLDKSGLPSDRFFAERPEGSVSTLKIQRTQQEDSAVYLCASSLAEARRTGELFFGEGSRLTVL.

This clonotype appeared many times. V gene TRBV7-2 combines with J gene TRBJ2-7; no reliable D call. CDR3 size: 11 residues. V lost 6 bases to trimming and J lost 4 bases, with 7 bases between them. Germline CDR1 is SGHTA and CDR2 is FQGNSA. CDR3 region: CASSSRYEQYF. The CDR3 DNA reads TGTGCCAGCAGTTCCCGATACGAGCAGTACTTC.

This clonotype was found once. This chain uses TRBV6-1 with TRBJ2-7; 10 positions agree with TRBD2. Trimming removed 6 bases from V and 6 bases from J; junction bases left unmatched: 14. Germline V lookup: CDR1 MNHNS, CDR2 SASEGT. The CDR3 sequence is 16 residues long. The CDR3 region has the DNA TGTGCCAGCAGCAACCTAGCGGGAGACCGCTACTTCGAGCAGTACTTC. It codes for CASSNLAGDRYFEQYF.

The chain joins TRBV6-1 to TRBJ1-5, with 8 bases fitting TRBD1. Germline assignment: CDR1 MNHNS and CDR2 SASEGT. Trimming cost V 6 bases and J 0 bases; bases outside gene matches: 4. The CDR3 has 15 residues. This chain's CDR3 is CASRMTGDSNQPQHF. The CDR3 region has the DNA TGTGCCAGCAGGATGACAGGGGATAGCAATCAGCCCCAGCATTTT.

A few counts support this clonotype. The chain combines TRBV11-2 with TRBJ1-1; possible D gene TRBD1, 5 bases. There are 13 residues in the CDR3. The germline V gene encodes CDR1 SGHAT and CDR2 FQNNGV. Trimming pared 4 bases from V and 5 bases from J, leaving 11 bases between. The CDR3 nucleotides read TGTGCCAGCAGCTCCAGGGTTGGGACTGAAGCTTTCTTT. This encodes CASSSRVGTEAFF.

The chain carries TRBV28 and TRBJ2-2; 8 nucleotides match TRBD1. The CDR3 spans 15 residues. With 2 bases clipped from V and 7 bases from J, the junction kept 6 bases outside the gene matches. Germline V gives CDR1 MDHEN, CDR2 SYDVKM. The CDR3, as DNA: TGTGCCAGCAGTTTAGTACAGGGGGGCGACGGGGAGCTGTTTTTT. Translating it yields CASSLVQGGDGELFF. The full variable domain, with the rest looked up from reference TRBV28 and TRBJ2-2, is DVKVTQSSRYLVKRTGEKVFLECVQDMDHENMFWYRQDPGLGLRLIYFSYDVKMKEKGDIPEGYSVSREKKERFSLILESASTNQTSMYLCASSLVQGGDGELFFGEGSRLTVL.

This clonotype was counted at least ten times. The junction departs from germline at one end; a sequencing error may be responsible. The chain combines TRBV12-3 or TRBV12-4 with TRBJ2-7, with TRBD2 matching over 7 bases. The CDR3 covers 15 residues. The CDR3 sequence: CASSLESGGSYKQYF. The CDR3 DNA is TGTGCCAGCAGTTTAGAGTCGGGGGGATCCTACAAGCAGTACTTC.

This clonotype was found many times. The chain couples TRBV20-1 to TRBJ2-5; TRBD2 might be the D (6 bases). The CDR3 sequence is 10 residues long. The ends were cut back, 2 bases at V and 10 bases at J, with 8 bases in the middle. CDR1 and CDR2 (germline): DFQATT, SNEGSKA (reference sequence). The CDR3 DNA reads as TGCAGTGCTAGACAGGGAGGCCAGTACTTC. Translation gives CSARQGGQYF.

In its sample, this clonotype was seen many times. CDR3 residues: CASRHGGGETQYF. For the CDR3, the DNA is TGTGCCAGCAGACACGGGGGGGGTGAGACCCAGTACTTC. The chain has TRBV6-1 and TRBJ2-5; 8 bases match TRBD2. Germline V lookup: CDR1 MNHNS, CDR2 SASEGT. The CDR3 length is 13 residues. The V segment lost 6 bases and the J segment 5 bases; nucleotides outside the gene matches: 5.

This clonotype has a count of ten or more. The rearrangement joins TRBV7-8 to TRBJ1-2, with D unclear. The CDR3 has 14 amino acids. The V gene's germline CDR1 is SGHVS and CDR2 FQNEAQ. The V gene lost 3 bases and the J gene lost 8 bases, with 16 bases spanning the gap. CDR3 region: CASSFLLDSSGYTF. As DNA, the CDR3 is TGTGCCAGCAGCTTTCTCTTGGACTCCTCGGGCTACACCTTC.

This clonotype occurred many times. V and J are TRBV12-3 or TRBV12-4 and TRBJ2-7; D remains ambiguous. V lost 7 bases to trimming and J lost 0 bases, with 10 bases between them. The CDR3 runs 13 residues. The CDR3: CASKSRSSYEQYF. The CDR3 nucleotides read TGTGCCAGCAAATCCAGGAGCTCCTACGAGCAGTACTTC.

As for this clonotype: A read error may account for a junction end that differs from germline. The rearrangement joins TRBV12-3 or TRBV12-4 to TRBJ1-6, with unresolved D. This CDR3 contains 20 residues. This chain's CDR3 is CAGSFTLDRVLNSYNSPLHF. Written as DNA, the CDR3 is TGTGCCGGCAGTTTTACCCTTGATAGGGTATTGAATTCCTATAATTCACCCCTCCACTTT.

This clonotype was counted at least ten times. J is TRBJ2-7 and V is TRBV3-1; 9 bases line up with TRBD1. V was pared by 4 bases and J by 1 base, with 5 bases of the junction left unmatched. The CDR3 contains 15 residues. Germline V gene sequence: CDR1 LGHDT, CDR2 YNNKEL (reference sequence). The CDR3 DNA sequence: TGTGCCAGCAGCCCGACTGGGACAGGGTCCTACGAGCAGTACTTC. Its translation is CASSPTGTGSYEQYF.

The chain couples TRBV6-2 or TRBV6-3 to TRBJ2-7; 8 bases fit TRBD2. Trimming took 8 bases from V and 3 from J; bases not matched to a gene: 9. Per the germline V gene, CDR1 is MNHEY and CDR2 is SVGEGT. This CDR3 comprises 14 residues. In nucleotides, the CDR3 is TGTGCCAGCTCCGGGGGGGACATTCGCTACGAGCAGTACTTC. Protein product: CASSGGDIRYEQYF.

V gene TRBV28 combines with J gene TRBJ1-1; no clear D gene. V lost 3 bases to trimming and J lost 4 bases, with 9 bases between them. Germline CDR1 is MDHEN and CDR2 is SYDVKM. The CDR3 spans 13 residues. CDR3 sequence: CASSFVEATEAFF. CDR3 nucleotides: TGTGCCAGCAGTTTTGTAGAGGCCACTGAAGCTTTCTTT.

This clonotype was observed many times. The genes are TRBV4-2 and TRBJ1-2, with D unresolved. CDR3 size: 15 residues. V lost 0 bases and J lost 8, with 16 bases in between. Germline V gene sequence: CDR1 LGHNA, CDR2 YNFKEQ. The CDR3 sequence: CASSQESAWVGGYTF. The CDR3 nucleotides are TGTGCCAGCAGCCAAGAGTCAGCTTGGGTCGGGGGCTACACCTTC.

The table lists this clonotype with a count of one. V usage is TRBV7-2 and J usage is TRBJ1-5, with D perhaps matching TRBD1 (5 bases). This CDR3 is 13 amino acids long. From germline, CDR1 is SGHTA and CDR2 FQGNSA. Trimming removed 5 bases at V and 6 bases at J, with 11 bases between. CDR3 sequence (DNA): TGTGCCAGCAGCCGGGGGTTAACTCAGCCCCAGCATTTT. Amino acids: CASSRGLTQPQHF. Filled out from reference TRBV7-2 and TRBJ1-5, the complete variable domain reads GAGVSQSPSNKVTEKGKDVELRCDPISGHTALYWYRQSLGQGLEFLIYFQGNSAPDKSGLPSDRFSAERTGGSVSTLTIQRTQQEDSAVYLCASSRGLTQPQHFGDGTRLSIL.

This clonotype was observed many times. The chain couples TRBV12-5 to TRBJ2-7; unclear D gene. The V end lost 4 bases, the J end lost 5 bases, and 9 bases lay between the germline ends. In germline, CDR1 is LGHNT, CDR2 FRNRAP. The CDR3 has 12 residues. This chain's CDR3 is CASGWARDEQYF. The CDR3 region has the DNA TGTGCTAGTGGTTGGGCCCGGGACGAGCAGTACTTC.

V gene TRBV6-1 combines with J gene TRBJ2-7; maybe TRBD1 (6 bases). Germline loops: CDR1 MNHNS, CDR2 SASEGT. This CDR3 is built from 14 residues. The germline V and J ends were trimmed by 6 bases and 2 bases, with 14 bases remaining between them. This CDR3 is CASRSGQLAYEQYF. CDR3 sequence (DNA): TGTGCCAGCAGATCTGGACAGCTCGCCTACGAGCAGTACTTC.

This clonotype has just a few counts. J is TRBJ2-5 and V is TRBV7-8; D gene uncertain. The CDR3 totals 14 residues. Germline CDR1 SGHVS, CDR2 FQNEAQ. With 3 bases removed from V and 5 bases from J, the gap between germline ends came to 13 bases. The CDR3 loop is CASSFTGSVETQYF. CDR3 bases: TGTGCCAGCAGCTTTACCGGGTCAGTCGAGACCCAGTACTTC.

This clonotype has a count of ten or more. This sequence joins TRBV28 and TRBJ1-6, with a weak D call TRBD1 (5 bases). The germline gives CDR1 MDHEN, CDR2 SYDVKM. V shed 5 bases and J shed 13 bases, with 15 bases lying between them. This CDR3 has 13 residues. CDR3 amino acids: CASSESHGGPLHF. The CDR3 nucleotides read TGTGCCAGCAGTGAGTCCCACGGGGGGCCCCTCCACTTT.

This clonotype was detected many times. The chain combines TRBV19 with TRBJ1-2, with a possible D match to TRBD1 (6 bases). The CDR3 sequence is 16 residues long. V shed 6 bases and J shed 4 bases, with 21 bases lying between them. The germline V gene has CDR1 LNHDA and CDR2 SQIVND (reference sequence). The CDR3 nucleotides read TGTGCCAGTAGCCCCAAGCGGGGGGCACGGAGCTATGGCTACACCTTC. Translation: CASSPKRGARSYGYTF.

This clonotype was recorded many times. The chain links TRBV12-3 or TRBV12-4 to TRBJ1-5; D is unclear. V was pared by 6 bases and J by 7 bases, with 13 bases between. The CDR3 has 13 amino acids. CDR3 amino acids: CASSLPPGQPQHF. CDR3 coding DNA: TGTGCCAGCAGCCTGCCCCCGGGACAGCCCCAGCATTTT.

The CDR3 sequence is CASVPQYF. The CDR3 DNA is TGTGCCAGCGTACCCCAGTACTTC. The chain joins TRBV12-3 or TRBV12-4 to TRBJ2-5; D gene uncertain. The CDR3 sequence is 8 residues long. Trimming stripped 8 bases from V and 9 bases from J, with 4 bases between.

This chain uses TRBV28 with TRBJ1-1; no clear D gene. Trimming took off 6 bases at V and 1 base at J, with 9 bases between the two ends. Per germline, CDR1 MDHEN and CDR2 SYDVKM. The CDR3 totals 13 residues. The CDR3 reads CASRNDGNTEAFF. In nucleotides, the CDR3 is TGTGCCAGCAGAAACGACGGGAACACTGAAGCTTTCTTT.